The 27 T cell receptor beta chains listed next were all sequenced from one sample in a study of CD8 T cells in ankylosing spondylitis. Study-wide results and caveats: In ankylosing spondylitis blood, a motif of about 8 highly homologous TCR beta variants appeared characteristic.

TCRdb reprocessed the 5' RACE reads with MiXCR, giving one entry per CDR3 protein. The profile covers some 840,000 distinct CDR3 sequences, with roughly 12% appearing a single time and less than 0.65% taken by the ten largest. Which antigens these TCRs recognize remains unknown. The sequenced sample was blood, either unsorted or a sorted T cell fraction (not recorded which). The receptor set was obtained from a male donor with ankylosing spondylitis.

This sequence joins TRBV15 and TRBJ1-5; D not resolved. CDR1 is LNHNV, CDR2 YYDKDF, per germline (reference sequence). CDR3 length: 15 residues. Trimming left V 0 bases short and J 0 bases short, with 6 bases between. DNA of the CDR3: TGTGCCACCAGCAGAGATCGGTTTAGCAATCAGCCCCAGCATTTT. This translates into CATSRDRFSNQPQHF.

In its sample, this clonotype was seen a few times. This sequence joins TRBV5-1 and TRBJ2-7; D remains ambiguous. The CDR3 is 13 amino acids. Germline-derived CDR1 and CDR2 are SGHRS and YFSETQ. V was pared by 0 bases and J by 4 bases, with 8 bases between. The chain's CDR3 is CASSLDRRYEQYF. CDR3 bases: TGCGCCAGCAGCTTGGATCGCCGGTACGAGCAGTACTTC.

V and J are TRBV5-1 and TRBJ2-1, with TRBD2 matching 7 bases. CDR1 is SGHRS, CDR2 YFSETQ, per germline. With 3 bases clipped from V and 7 bases from J, the junction kept 13 bases outside the gene matches. The CDR3 has 16 residues. The CDR3 region has the DNA TGCGCCAGCAGCTCGAAAGGACTAGAAGTTTATAATGAGCAGTTCTTC. It specifies CASSSKGLEVYNEQFF.

This clonotype has only a few counts. This rearrangement joins TRBV20-1 to TRBJ2-1; 8 bases align to TRBD1. From germline, CDR1 is DFQATT and CDR2 SNEGSKA (reference sequence). The V gene end was trimmed by 5 bases and the J gene end by 9 bases; junction bases not matched to a gene: 6. There are 12 residues in the CDR3. The CDR3 here is CSAFGQGSEQFF. The CDR3 DNA is TGCAGTGCTTTTGGACAGGGCAGTGAGCAGTTCTTC.

This chain connects TRBV19 to TRBJ2-2; D may be TRBD2 (7 bases). The CDR3 covers 15 residues. Germline loops: CDR1 LNHDA, CDR2 SQIVND (reference sequence). V was cut by 8 bases and J by 1 base, with 14 bases left in between. CDR3 bases: TGTGCCAGTTTTGGACAGCGGGAGAACACCGGGGAGCTGTTTTTT. This sequence encodes CASFGQRENTGELFF. Combining the CDR3 with reference TRBV19 and TRBJ2-2 gives the whole variable domain DGGITQSPKYLFRKEGQNVTLSCEQNLNHDAMYWYRQDPGQGLRLIYYSQIVNDFQKGDIAEGYSVSREKKESFPLTVTSAQKNPTAFYLCASFGQRENTGELFFGEGSRLTVL.

The rearrangement links TRBV7-9 to TRBJ2-1; TRBD2 agrees at 11 bases. Germline lookup yields CDR1 SEHNR and CDR2 FQNEAQ (reference sequence). V was clipped by 3 bases and J by 3 bases; unmatched bases: 7. CDR3 length: 17 amino acids. The DNA of the CDR3 is TGTGCCAGCAGCTTTCGCTCCGGGACTAGCGGCTACAATGAGCAGTTCTTC. Translated: CASSFRSGTSGYNEQFF. Together with reference TRBV7-9 and TRBJ2-1, the CDR3 gives the full variable domain: DTGVSQNPRHKITKRGQNVTFRCDPISEHNRLYWYRQTLGQGPEFLTYFQNEAQLEKSRLLSDRFSAERPKGSFSTLEIQRTEQGDSAMYLCASSFRSGTSGYNEQFFGPGTRLTVL.

The chain joins TRBV4-1 to TRBJ2-7, with D possibly matching TRBD1 (5 bases). CDR1 MGHRA and CDR2 YSYEKL come from the germline V gene. The CDR3 is made up of 16 amino acids. With 0 bases removed from V and 2 bases from J, the gap between germline ends came to 14 bases. As DNA, the CDR3 is TGCGCCAGCAGCCAAGATAGACAGTTTGGAGCCTACGAGCAGTACTTC. Translation gives CASSQDRQFGAYEQYF.

This clonotype was seen a handful of times. The V call is TRBV7-2, the J call TRBJ2-1; D not resolved. Germline values: CDR1 SGHTA, CDR2 FQGNSA. V gave up 3 bases and J gave up 4 bases, with 10 bases separating them. CDR3 length equals 14 residues. CDR3 DNA: TGTGCCAGCAGCTTTTTAGTGACTTACAATGAGCAGTTCTTC. Translating it yields CASSFLVTYNEQFF.

The rearrangement links TRBV7-9 to TRBJ1-1; no firm D call. V dropped 1 base and J dropped 4 bases, with 7 bases sitting between them. There are 13 residues in the CDR3. Germline V lookup: CDR1 SEHNR, CDR2 FQNEAQ (reference sequence). This chain's CDR3 is CASSLEESTEAFF. DNA for the CDR3: TGTGCCAGCAGCTTAGAGGAGAGCACTGAAGCTTTCTTT.

The chain has TRBV6-2 or TRBV6-3 and TRBJ2-1, with 15 positions matching TRBD2. Germline loops: CDR1 MNHEY, CDR2 SVGEGT. The CDR3 is made up of 17 amino acids. Germline trimming cut 6 bases from V and 1 base from J; bases unmatched to any gene: 4. CDR3 loop: CASRGLAGGRSYNEQFF. Written as DNA, the CDR3 is TGTGCCAGCAGGGGACTAGCGGGGGGCCGGTCCTACAATGAGCAGTTCTTC.

The chain uses TRBV20-1 and TRBJ2-7; possibly TRBD2 for D (6 bases). CDR1 and CDR2 (germline): DFQATT, SNEGSKA (reference sequence). V was cut by 6 bases and J by 4 bases, with 16 bases left in between. The CDR3 sequence is 13 residues long. The DNA of the CDR3 is TGCAGTGCCAGGCAGGAGGGCCCTTACGAGCAGTACTTC. The encoded protein is CSARQEGPYEQYF.

The chain uses TRBV7-2 and TRBJ2-3; a weak D match, TRBD2 (6 bases). This CDR3 has 16 amino acids. The V gene's germline CDR1 is SGHTA and CDR2 FQGNSA. The ends were cut back, 6 bases at V and 0 bases at J, with 16 bases in the middle. CDR3 residues: CASRRGGMASTDTQYF. DNA for the CDR3: TGTGCCAGCAGGAGAGGAGGGATGGCTAGCACAGATACGCAGTATTTT.

V gene TRBV28 combines with J gene TRBJ2-5; D tentatively fits TRBD1 or TRBD2 (5 bases each). Per germline, CDR1 MDHEN and CDR2 SYDVKM. V lost 5 bases and J lost 0, with 13 bases in between. This CDR3 comprises 15 residues. In nucleotides, the CDR3 is TGTGCCAGCAGTGCCGGGACGGTGTACCAAGAGACCCAGTACTTC. Encoded protein: CASSAGTVYQETQYF.

In this sample, this clonotype turned up a few times. The CDR3 region has the DNA TGTGCCAGCAGCCCCAGAGGTGGGGGCCGGTACGAGCAGTACTTC. This codes for CASSPRGGGRYEQYF. The chain is built from TRBV9 and TRBJ2-7; D might be TRBD1 (6 bases). The CDR3 is made up of 15 amino acids. Per germline, CDR1 SGDLS and CDR2 YYNGEE. V shed 4 bases and J shed 4 bases, with 18 bases lying between them. The full variable domain, in which reference TRBV9 and TRBJ2-7 provide the parts outside the CDR3, is DSGVTQTPKHLITATGQRVTLRCSPRSGDLSVYWYQQSLDQGLQFLIQYYNGEERAKGNILERFSAQQFPDLHSELNLSSLELGDSALYFCASSPRGGGRYEQYFGPGTRLTVT.

CDR3 sequence reads: CASSPKAGDYGYTF. As DNA, the CDR3 is TGTGCCAGCAGCCCGAAGGCAGGAGACTATGGCTACACCTTC. The chain has TRBV7-9 and TRBJ1-2; the D is unclear. V lost 5 bases to trimming and J lost 3 bases, with 13 bases between them. Germline V gene lookup returns CDR1 SEHNR and CDR2 FQNEAQ (reference sequence). The CDR3 runs 14 residues.

This clonotype has a count of ten or more. This chain connects TRBV7-9 to TRBJ1-2; D is possibly TRBD1 (5 bases). Germline CDR1 SEHNR, CDR2 FQNEAQ (reference sequence). The CDR3 spans 14 residues. The V and J ends lost 0 bases and 8 bases respectively, with 13 bases between them. The CDR3 region has the DNA TGTGCCAGCAGCTTAGCGGGCAGGGAAGGAGGCTACACCTTC. Translated, it gives CASSLAGREGGYTF.

The sample holds a few counts of this clonotype. DNA for the CDR3: TGTGCCAGCGCTGAGTTAGGGCGGGCCGGCAATGAGCAGTTCTTC. This gives the protein CASAELGRAGNEQFF. The V gene is TRBV6-2 or TRBV6-3, the J gene TRBJ2-1; possibly TRBD2 for D (5 bases). Germline lookup yields CDR1 MNHEY and CDR2 SVGEGT. This CDR3 region has 15 residues. Trimming took off 8 bases at V and 6 bases at J, with 20 bases between the two ends.

In the case of this clonotype: A single base separates this from a much larger clone, so it may be a read error. The chain carries TRBV10-3 and TRBJ2-5; D gene ambiguous. Germline V gene data show CDR1 as ENHRY and CDR2 as SYGVKD. This CDR3 has 11 residues. V lost 2 bases and J 5 bases, leaving 3 bases between the germline ends. The CDR3 reads CAISEAETQYF. The CDR3 coding sequence is TGTGCCATCAGTGAGGCGGAGACCCAGTACTTC.

The chain has TRBV6-2 or TRBV6-3 and TRBJ2-5; a weak D match, TRBD2 (5 bases). Trimming shortened V by 6 bases and J by 9 bases, and 17 bases separated the two germline ends. Germline-derived CDR1 and CDR2 are MNHEY and SVGEGT. CDR3 size: 13 residues. The CDR3 bases are TGTGCCAGCAGCAACGGACTGAACCTCTCCCAGTACTTC. It codes for CASSNGLNLSQYF.

This clonotype was recorded a few times. The rearrangement joins TRBV3-1 to TRBJ1-1, with TRBD1 as a possible D gene (5 bases). The CDR3 is 15 residues long. In germline, CDR1 is LGHDT, CDR2 YNNKEL (reference sequence). Deletions cut 3 bases from V and 3 bases from J, with 14 bases between. CDR3: CASSHPGKGDTEAFF. The CDR3 nucleotides read TGTGCCAGCAGCCACCCCGGAAAAGGGGACACTGAAGCTTTCTTT.

This clonotype was observed a few times. The gene calls are TRBV20-1 and TRBJ2-3; D is possibly TRBD2 (6 bases). V gave up 0 bases and J gave up 0 bases, with 13 bases separating them. Per germline, CDR1 DFQATT and CDR2 SNEGSKA (reference sequence). The CDR3 extends over 16 amino acids. CDR3: CSARDLRGWSTDTQYF. The CDR3 region has the DNA TGCAGTGCTAGAGATCTCCGGGGGTGGAGCACAGATACGCAGTATTTT.

This clonotype came up a few times. The V gene is TRBV4-2, the J gene TRBJ2-1, with a possible D match to TRBD2 (6 bases). The CDR3 has 16 amino acids. Germline lookup yields CDR1 LGHNA and CDR2 YNFKEQ. V dropped 0 bases and J dropped 3 bases, with 12 bases sitting between them. This CDR3 is CASSQDSQRVYNEQFF. Here the CDR3 DNA reads TGTGCCAGCAGCCAAGATTCCCAGCGGGTCTACAATGAGCAGTTCTTC.

This clonotype was seen a few times. The V and J genes are TRBV20-1 and TRBJ2-3; 10 bases match TRBD2. The V gene's germline CDR1 is DFQATT and CDR2 SNEGSKA (reference sequence). The CDR3 extends over 15 amino acids. J gave up 3 bases and V 5 bases, and 8 bases lay outside the gene matches. The CDR3 coding sequence is TGCAGTGCTGAGGAGTCTAGCGGGAGTACAGATACGCAGTATTTT. Residues: CSAEESSGSTDTQYF.

The chain joins TRBV7-2 to TRBJ2-1; no clear D gene. CDR1 is SGHTA and CDR2 is FQGNSA in the germline V gene. V lost 2 bases to trimming and J lost 2 bases, with 7 bases between them. The CDR3 contains 14 residues. In DNA, the CDR3 is TGTGCCAGCAGCTTATTGCCCGCCTACAATGAGCAGTTCTTC. Its translation: CASSLLPAYNEQFF.

The genes are TRBV20-1 and TRBJ1-6, with D possibly matching TRBD1 (5 bases). Looked up from germline, CDR1 is DFQATT and CDR2 is SNEGSKA (reference sequence). This CDR3 comprises 16 residues. Trimming removed 1 base at V and 3 bases at J, with 13 bases between. This CDR3 reads CSARGPLGVYNSPLHF. DNA for the CDR3: TGCAGTGCTAGAGGCCCCTTAGGGGTCTATAATTCACCCCTCCACTTT.

In its sample, this clonotype was seen many times. The rearrangement joins TRBV9 to TRBJ1-2; a possible D gene is TRBD1 (6 bases). The germline V gene has CDR1 SGDLS and CDR2 YYNGEE. V lost 0 bases to trimming and J lost 8 bases, with 14 bases between them. The CDR3 has 14 residues. As DNA, the CDR3 is TGTGCCAGCAGCGTAGCTCAGGGGATTTGGGGCTACACCTTC. Translated, it gives CASSVAQGIWGYTF.

This chain uses TRBV20-1 with TRBJ1-2; no definite D call. Trimming shortened V by 3 bases and J by 8 bases, and 13 bases separated the two germline ends. This CDR3 region has 12 residues. The V gene's germline CDR1 is DFQATT and CDR2 SNEGSKA (reference sequence). The CDR3 spells CSASLHPVGYTF. Here the CDR3 DNA reads TGCAGTGCTAGTCTCCACCCTGTAGGCTACACCTTC.